A single T cell receptor (beta chain) is shown here with its context. The source of the sample is a study of blood T cell repertoires in COVID-19. Sequenced by immunoSEQ multiplex PCR; TCRdb stores in-frame clones only, minus some. The table has 290,000 or so clones, 80% to 85% seen once. The source material was PBMCs or T cells enriched from blood (not recorded which). The sequence came from a man aged 35-49 years who had been exposed to COVID-19.

The CDR3 DNA follows: TGTGCCTGGGATGACGGGGGGTTCGGACAGCCCCAGCATTTT. This gives the protein CAWDDGGFGQPQHF. The chain combines TRBV30 with TRBJ1-5, with a possible D match to TRBD1 (5 bases). The CDR3 is made up of 14 amino acids. Germline V gives CDR1 GTSNPN, CDR2 SVGIG (reference sequence). The germline V and J ends were trimmed by 5 bases and 7 bases, with 18 bases remaining between them.